One and the same sample provided the 2 T cell receptor beta chains below, sequenced in a study of blood T cells in healthy people across ages. Combining a sample-barcoded 5' primer with a J-beta primer mix, a second PCR ran for about 6 to 11 cycles. TCRdb processed the 5' RACE reads anew with MiXCR; each CDR3 protein has one entry. The data contain more than 750,000 distinct CDR3 sequences, 25% to 35% of them singletons. These data were likewise used in another study, on T cells of mothers and their children.

The specimen was blood. The receptors come from a woman aged 40-49 years in good health.

The chain links TRBV3-1 to TRBJ1-2, with 8 bases that match TRBD1. The CDR3 has 14 residues. V dropped 7 bases and J dropped 2; count of bases not matched to a gene: 6. Germline V CDR1 and CDR2: LGHDT, YNNKEL (reference sequence). The CDR3 nucleotides read TGTGCCAGCAAACCGACAGGGGACAACTATGGCTACACCTTC. Translating it yields CASKPTGDNYGYTF.

The chain has TRBV28 and TRBJ2-7, with 8 positions matching TRBD2. CDR3 length: 15 amino acids. Germline CDR1 MDHEN, CDR2 SYDVKM. The V and J ends lost 5 bases and 2 bases, in that order; junction bases with no gene match: 8. The CDR3 coding sequence is TGTGCCAGCAGTGTCGGCGGGGGGCTGGCCTACGAGCAGTACTTC. Its translation is CASSVGGGLAYEQYF.